This TCR beta chain appears in the sequencing data of a study of blood T cell repertoires in COVID-19. Looking at the study overall: From the United States, Italy and Spain came samples of acute and convalescent COVID-19.

CDR1 SGDLS and CDR2 YYNGEE come from the germline V gene. V lost 1 base, J lost 7 bases, and 8 bases stayed unmatched. CDR3 length equals 15 residues. Per the study methods: Nucleated cell number was recorded as an estimate derived from reference gene primer amplification. Sequencing used immunoSEQ multiplex PCR; TCRdb keeps in-frame clones, though not all of them. V and J calls and clone size are copied from that table; D and trimming were computed from the DNA. The sample consists of hundreds of thousands of clones, 85% of them appearing once. The sample comprised peripheral blood. The receptor was derived from a woman in her 50s with active or convalescent COVID-19. The V gene is TRBV9, the J gene TRBJ2-1; 7 bases are a match to TRBD2. The CDR3 is CASSVSLAWGNEQFF. As DNA, the CDR3 is TGTGCCAGCAGCGTATCACTAGCGTGGGGGAATGAGCAGTTCTTC. The variable domain in full, with the rest retrieved from reference TRBV9 and TRBJ2-1, is DSGVTQTPKHLITATGQRVTLRCSPRSGDLSVYWYQQSLDQGLQFLIQYYNGEERAKGNILERFSAQQFPDLHSELNLSSLELGDSALYFCASSVSLAWGNEQFFGPGTRLTVL.